These T cell receptor beta chains were read from a single sample in a study of cytomegalovirus exposure and HLA in healthy donors. Sequencing was performed with immunoSEQ multiplex PCR; in TCRdb, only in-frame clones are kept and a portion is missing. The sample has fewer than 150,000 clones; more than 70% are singletons. Sample: PBMCs. Receptors were obtained from a man in his fifties or sixties in good health and CMV-seronegative. CDR3s include the opening cysteine and the closing phenylalanine or tryptophan. A D gene is named only where the DNA matches it firmly. Some rows mark clone size as missing; the rest say once, few, many or name a class of expanded clone.

v_gene	j_gene	abundance	d_gene	CDR3aa	CDR3nt
TRBV13	TRBJ1-2	NA	NA	CASSHRVGSGYTF	TGTGCCAGCAGCCACCGGGTGGGTAGCGGCTACACCTTC
TRBV7-9	TRBJ1-6	NA	TRBD1	CASTYFSQGARSPLHF	TGTGCCAGCACCTACTTTTCTCAGGGGGCAAGGTCACCCCTCCACTTT
TRBV7-6	TRBJ2-2	NA	NA	CASSNRVLNTGELFF	TGTGCCAGCAGCAACCGGGTCTTGAACACCGGGGAGCTGTTTTTT
TRBV7-8	TRBJ1-6	NA	TRBD1	CASSLGQGGTYSPLHF	TGTGCCAGCAGCTTAGGGCAGGGGGGAACATATTCTCCCCTCCACTTT
TRBV7-8	TRBJ1-3	once	NA	CASSRQTGSGNTIYF	TGTGCCAGCAGCCGCCAGACAGGCTCTGGAAACACCATATATTTT
TRBV19	TRBJ2-7	once	TRBD2	CASNGGDSYEQYF	TGTGCCAGTAACGGGGGGGACTCCTACGAGCAGTACTTC
TRBV5-1	TRBJ2-1	once	TRBD1	CASSLDRGHNEQFF	TGCGCCAGCAGCTTGGACAGGGGCCACAATGAGCAGTTCTTC
TRBV4-2	TRBJ2-1	NA	TRBD2	CASSQEGGRVSYNEQFF	TGTGCCAGCAGCCAAGAGGGCGGGAGGGTCTCCTACAATGAGCAGTTCTTC
TRBV28	TRBJ1-5	once	TRBD1	CASSRGTGGNQPQHF	TGTGCCAGCAGCCGCGGGACAGGGGGCAATCAGCCCCAGCATTTT
TRBV7-9	TRBJ1-4	few	TRBD1	CASSPGTVNEKLFF	TGTGCCAGCAGCCCCGGGACAGTTAATGAAAAACTGTTTTTT
TRBV7-9	TRBJ2-3	once	TRBD2	CASTQRTSGRQDTQYF	TGTGCCAGCACCCAACGGACTAGCGGGAGACAAGATACGCAGTATTTT
TRBV4-3	TRBJ2-7	NA	NA	CASSQVTGEQYF	TGCGCCAGCAGCCAAGTGACAGGAGAGCAGTACTTC
TRBV28	TRBJ1-2	NA	NA	CASSSTTESGNYGYTF	TGTGCCAGCAGTTCAACTACAGAGAGCGGTAACTATGGCTACACCTTC
TRBV7-3	TRBJ2-2	NA	TRBD2	CASSPRWTSGNTGELFF	TGTGCCAGCAGCCCTCGATGGACTAGCGGGAACACCGGGGAGCTGTTTTTT
TRBV9	TRBJ2-7	NA	TRBD1	CASSPQTGLVYEQYF	TGTGCCAGCAGCCCTCAGACAGGGTTGGTGTACGAGCAGTACTTC
TRBV2	TRBJ2-1	NA	TRBD2	CASRSLAGADNEQFF	TGTGCCAGCAGGTCACTAGCGGGGGCTGACAATGAGCAGTTCTTC
TRBV5-4	TRBJ2-7	few	TRBD2	CASSLSPFSGRISYEQYF	TGTGCCAGCAGCTTGTCACCATTTAGCGGGAGGATCTCCTACGAGCAGTACTTC
TRBV6-5	TRBJ1-3	NA	NA	CASSYSAGLKNTIYF	TGTGCCAGCAGTTACTCGGCGGGGCTCAAGAACACCATATATTTT
TRBV4-3	TRBJ2-7	NA	TRBD1	CASSLGQGGGYEQYF	TGCGCCAGCAGCCTCGGACAGGGGGGAGGATACGAGCAGTACTTC
TRBV7-9	TRBJ2-7	once	NA	CASSRDFYEQYF	TGTGCCAGCAGCAGGGACTTCTACGAGCAGTACTTC
TRBV6-5	TRBJ2-7	NA	NA	CASSTTGTYEQYF	TGTGCCAGCAGTACTACTGGAACCTACGAGCAGTACTTC
TRBV7-2	TRBJ2-1	NA	NA	CASSLLPENEQFF	TGTGCCAGCAGCTTATTACCTGAGAATGAGCAGTTCTTC
TRBV30	TRBJ1-5	NA	TRBD1	CAWSGGTGEAGSNQPQHF	TGTGCCTGGAGTGGCGGGACAGGGGAGGCCGGTAGCAATCAGCCCCAGCATTTT
TRBV9	TRBJ1-2	NA	TRBD1	CASSQDRESYGYTF	TGTGCCAGCAGCCAGGACAGGGAAAGCTATGGCTACACCTTC
TRBV19	TRBJ2-6	NA	NA	CASSMLGFGANVLTF	TGTGCCAGTAGTATGCTCGGGTTCGGGGCCAACGTCCTGACTTTC
TRBV5-1	TRBJ2-2	NA	TRBD1	CASSPNPPGQYPGELFF	TGCGCCAGCAGCCCAAATCCCCCGGGACAGTATCCCGGGGAGCTGTTTTTT
TRBV10-3	TRBJ2-2	few	NA	CAISESISGFAGELFF	TGTGCCATCAGTGAGTCGATTTCAGGGTTCGCCGGGGAGCTGTTTTTT
TRBV28	TRBJ1-2	few	TRBD1	CASSIIQGSLLNYGYTF	TGTGCCAGCAGTATAATACAGGGGTCCCTTCTTAACTATGGCTACACCTTC
TRBV4-3	TRBJ2-5	NA	NA	CASSRVGRGQQETQYF	TGCGCCAGCAGCCGAGTAGGGAGAGGACAGCAAGAGACCCAGTACTTC
TRBV27	TRBJ1-5	NA	TRBD1	CASSSGQGRQPQHF	TGTGCCAGCAGCTCGGGACAGGGACGTCAGCCCCAGCATTTT
TRBV11-3	TRBJ2-2	NA	TRBD2	CASSLGGTSPAGELFF	TGTGCCAGCAGCTTGGGAGGGACTAGCCCAGCCGGGGAGCTGTTTTTT
TRBV4-3	TRBJ1-1	NA	NA	CASSQDLPTVLNTEAFF	TGCGCCAGCAGCCAAGACCTTCCGACAGTCCTGAACACTGAAGCTTTCTTT
TRBV5-1	TRBJ2-5	NA	NA	CASSPGLAHPETQYF	TGCGCCAGCAGCCCCGGGCTAGCTCACCCAGAGACCCAGTACTTC
TRBV18	TRBJ1-5	NA	TRBD1	CASSRGQYNQPQHF	TGTGCCAGCTCACGGGGACAGTACAATCAGCCCCAGCATTTT
TRBV28	TRBJ1-1	NA	NA	CASSSFGTKNTEAFF	TGTGCCAGCAGTTCTTTTGGGACAAAGAACACTGAAGCTTTCTTT
TRBV4-2	TRBJ2-7	NA	TRBD2	CASSQEGGVGSYEQYF	TGTGCCAGCAGCCAAGAGGGAGGGGTCGGGTCCTACGAGCAGTACTTC
TRBV5-1	TRBJ1-1	NA	NA	CASSLDLGMNTEAFF	TGCGCCAGCAGCTTGGACCTCGGGATGAACACTGAAGCTTTCTTT